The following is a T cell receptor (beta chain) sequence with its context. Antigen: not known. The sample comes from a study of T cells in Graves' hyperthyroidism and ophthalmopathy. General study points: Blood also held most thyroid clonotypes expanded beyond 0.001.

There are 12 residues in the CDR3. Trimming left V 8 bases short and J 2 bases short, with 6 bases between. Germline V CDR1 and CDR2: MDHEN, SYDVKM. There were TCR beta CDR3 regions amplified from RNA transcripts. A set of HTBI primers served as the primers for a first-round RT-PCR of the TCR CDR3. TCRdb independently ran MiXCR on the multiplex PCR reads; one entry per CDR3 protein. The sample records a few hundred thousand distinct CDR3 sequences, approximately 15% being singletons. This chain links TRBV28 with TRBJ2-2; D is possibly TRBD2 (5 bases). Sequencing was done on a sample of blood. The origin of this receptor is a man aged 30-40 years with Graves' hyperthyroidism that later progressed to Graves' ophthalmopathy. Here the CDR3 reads CASGLNTGELFF. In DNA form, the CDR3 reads TGTGCCAGCGGACTTAACACCGGGGAGCTGTTTTTT.